What follows is one TCR beta chain and its context. Its target is unknown. From germline, CDR1 is SQVTM and CDR2 ANQGSEA. V was clipped by 5 bases and J by 10 bases, with 15 bases between them. The CDR3 covers 12 residues. This sample stems from a study of shared clonotypes between healthy human individuals. Study background: The people who gave samples were a couple of women and three men aged 18 to 49. Three CD4 naive, three CD4 memory, two CD8 naive and one CD8 memory plate were used per donor. Whole-study results and caveats: Compared with memory subsets, naive subsets generally had larger estimated richness.

At a deep level, the assay was run. TCRdb keeps only in-frame clones here, not all; method: immunoSEQ multiplex PCR. The sample carries fewer than 1 million clones, 90% to 98% recorded once. Terminally differentiated effector memory CD45RA+ cells were excluded by CCR7 positive selection of CD45RO-negative cells. The rearrangement links TRBV29-1 to TRBJ2-1; D is possibly TRBD2 (6 bases). This TCR derives from a young man in good health. Sequencing used naive CD8+ T cells sorted from blood. The CDR3 DNA follows: TGCAGCGTTCTGACTAGTTGGGTGGAGCAGTTCTTC. It translates to CSVLTSWVEQFF.